The TCR beta chain described here comes from a study of cytomegalovirus exposure and HLA in healthy donors. The PCR used 60 Vbeta and 13 Jbeta primers. The table came from immunoSEQ multiplex PCR; TCRdb's copy has only in-frame clones and leaves some out. The repertoire holds 82,000 or so clones, with roughly 74% as singletons. As concerns this clone: At one boundary the junction diverges from the germline segment, which might be a read error.

This clonotype was sampled from a woman between 50 and 59 years old in good health and CMV-seropositive. The sample comprised PBMCs.

CDR3 region: CASSSGQVQESQYF. DNA of the CDR3: TGTGCCAGCAGCTCGGGACAGGTTCAAGAGTCCCAGTACTTC. This chain links TRBV5-4 with TRBJ2-5, with 8 positions matching TRBD1. Germline V CDR1 and CDR2: SGHNT, YYREEE (reference sequence). The CDR3 runs to 14 residues.